A single sample is the source of the 5 T cell receptor beta chains below, sequenced in a study of blood T cell repertoires in COVID-19 (dated by TCRdb to about 2020). Library method: the immunoSEQ multiplex PCR assay. Sourced from immuneACCESS, this table was stored by TCRdb with only in-frame sequences that have V and J called. A share of the clones is absent; for the studies checked, an unresolved V gene accounts for under half, and the remainder has no known explanation. The sample yields a few hundred thousand clones; 65% to 90% were counted once. The ten largest clones add up to roughly 1.4% of the sample. The sequenced material came from peripheral blood. These receptors came from a woman aged 35 to 49 who had recovered from COVID-19.

The chain recombines TRBV18 with TRBJ1-1, with a possible D match to TRBD1 (5 bases). The ends were cut back, 2 bases at V and 3 bases at J, with 13 bases in the middle. The length of the CDR3 is 15 residues. From germline, CDR1 is KGHSH and CDR2 LQKENI. CDR3 protein: CASSPTGLGDTEAFF. The CDR3 coding sequence is TGTGCCAGCTCACCAACGGGTTTAGGGGACACTGAAGCTTTCTTT.

Note on this clone: Its ends do not fully match the called genes, so a read error is possible. This rearrangement joins TRBV7-9 to TRBJ1-1; the match to TRBD1 covers 9 bases. The germline V gene encodes CDR1 SEHNR and CDR2 FQNEAQ (reference sequence). The CDR3 spans 14 residues. CDR3 sequence: CASSIGTGYNQRDF. As DNA, the CDR3 is TGTGCCAGCAGCATAGGGACAGGGTACAACCAAAGGGATTTT.

The chain employs TRBV2 and TRBJ1-6; 8 bases are a match to TRBD1. CDR1 is SNHLY and CDR2 is FYNNEI in the germline V gene. V lost 6 bases to trimming and J lost 11 bases; unmatched junction nucleotides: 9. This CDR3 is built from 14 residues. The CDR3 region is CASRGRGLGAPLHF. For the CDR3, the DNA is TGTGCCAGCAGGGGCAGGGGGCTTGGGGCACCCCTCCACTTT.

The chain links TRBV7-2 to TRBJ2-1, with 10 nucleotides matching TRBD2. Germline V gives CDR1 SGHTA, CDR2 FQGNSA. The J segment lost 8 bases and the V segment lost 5 bases, leaving 12 bases of the junction unmatched. The CDR3 is 16 amino acids. CDR3 DNA: TGTGCCAGCAGCAAAACTAGCGGGGCCCGCAGGGATGAGCAGTTCTTC. Translating it yields CASSKTSGARRDEQFF.

This sequence joins TRBV3-1 (or the pseudogene TRBV3-2) and TRBJ2-1, with D perhaps TRBD2 (6 bases). V dropped 6 bases and J dropped 8 bases, with 17 bases sitting between them. The CDR3 has 14 amino acids. Germline CDR1 is LGHDT and CDR2 is YNNKEL (reference sequence). The CDR3 reads CASSLSGGAHEQFF. CDR3 nucleotide sequence: TGTGCCAGCAGTTTATCTGGCGGGGCCCATGAGCAGTTCTTC.